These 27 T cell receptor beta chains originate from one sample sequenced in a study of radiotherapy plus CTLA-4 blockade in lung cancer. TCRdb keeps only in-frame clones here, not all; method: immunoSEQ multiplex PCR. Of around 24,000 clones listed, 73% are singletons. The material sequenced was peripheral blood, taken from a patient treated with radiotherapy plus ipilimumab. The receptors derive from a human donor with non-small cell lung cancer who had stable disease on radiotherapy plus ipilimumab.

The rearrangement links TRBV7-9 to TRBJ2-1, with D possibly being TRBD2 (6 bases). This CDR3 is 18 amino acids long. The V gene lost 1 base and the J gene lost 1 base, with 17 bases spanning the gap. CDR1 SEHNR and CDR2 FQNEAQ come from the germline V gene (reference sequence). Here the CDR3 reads CASSLEWEERESYNEQFF. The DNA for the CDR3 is TGTGCCAGCAGCTTAGAATGGGAGGAGAGGGAATCCTACAATGAGCAGTTCTTC.

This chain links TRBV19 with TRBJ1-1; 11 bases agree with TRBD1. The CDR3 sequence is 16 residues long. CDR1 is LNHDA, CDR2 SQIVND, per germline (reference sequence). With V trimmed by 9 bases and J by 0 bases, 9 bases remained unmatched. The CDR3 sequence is CASSSGTGGMNTEAFF. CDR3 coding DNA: TGTGCCAGCTCCTCCGGGACAGGGGGGATGAACACTGAAGCTTTCTTT.

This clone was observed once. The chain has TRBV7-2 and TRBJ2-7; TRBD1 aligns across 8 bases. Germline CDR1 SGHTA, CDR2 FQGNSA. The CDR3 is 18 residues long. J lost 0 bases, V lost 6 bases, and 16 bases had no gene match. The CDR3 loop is CASRRGRGRRGNSYEQYF. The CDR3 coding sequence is TGTGCCAGCAGGCGAGGCAGGGGGCGGCGGGGAAACTCCTACGAGCAGTACTTC.

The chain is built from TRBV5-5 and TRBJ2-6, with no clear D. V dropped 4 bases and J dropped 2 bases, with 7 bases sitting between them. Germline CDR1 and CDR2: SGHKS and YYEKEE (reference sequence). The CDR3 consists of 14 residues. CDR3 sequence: CASSREPGANVLTF. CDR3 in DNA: TGTGCCAGCAGCCGAGAACCTGGGGCCAACGTCCTGACTTTC.

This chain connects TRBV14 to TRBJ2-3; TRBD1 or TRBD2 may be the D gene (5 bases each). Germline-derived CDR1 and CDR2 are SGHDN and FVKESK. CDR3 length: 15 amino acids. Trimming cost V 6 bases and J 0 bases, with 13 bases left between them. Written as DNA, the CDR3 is TGTGCCAGCAGGGACACTAGGAAGAGCACAGATACGCAGTATTTT. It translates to CASRDTRKSTDTQYF.

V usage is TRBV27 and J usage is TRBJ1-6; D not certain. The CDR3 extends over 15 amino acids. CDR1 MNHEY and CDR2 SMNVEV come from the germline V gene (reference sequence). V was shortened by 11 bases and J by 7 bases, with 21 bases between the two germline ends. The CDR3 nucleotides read TGTGCCGGTAGACGGACCCCGGGAGAAAATTCACCCCTCCACTTT. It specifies CAGRRTPGENSPLHF.

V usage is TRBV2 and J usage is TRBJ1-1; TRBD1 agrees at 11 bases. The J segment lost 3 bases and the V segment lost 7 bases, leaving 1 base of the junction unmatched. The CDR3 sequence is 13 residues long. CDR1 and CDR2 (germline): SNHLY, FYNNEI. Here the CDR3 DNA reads TGTGCCAGCAAGGACAGGGGGCACACTGAAGCTTTCTTT. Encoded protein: CASKDRGHTEAFF.

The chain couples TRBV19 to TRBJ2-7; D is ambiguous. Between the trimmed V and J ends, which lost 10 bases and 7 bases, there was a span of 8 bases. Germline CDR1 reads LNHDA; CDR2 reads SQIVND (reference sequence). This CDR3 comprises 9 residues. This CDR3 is CANTREQYF. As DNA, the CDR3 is TGTGCCAATACGAGGGAGCAGTACTTC.

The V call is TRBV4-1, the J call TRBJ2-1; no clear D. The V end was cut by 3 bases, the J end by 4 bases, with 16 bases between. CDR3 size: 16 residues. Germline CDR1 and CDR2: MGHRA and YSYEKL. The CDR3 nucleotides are TGCGCCAGCAGCCATGAAACGGGCACCCGATACAATGAGCAGTTCTTC. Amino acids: CASSHETGTRYNEQFF.

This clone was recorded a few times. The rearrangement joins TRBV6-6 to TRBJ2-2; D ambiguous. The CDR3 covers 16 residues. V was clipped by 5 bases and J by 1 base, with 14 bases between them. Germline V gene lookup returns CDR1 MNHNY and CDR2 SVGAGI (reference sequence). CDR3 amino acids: CASSRRVKGNTGELFF. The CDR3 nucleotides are TGTGCCAGCAGTCGCCGGGTCAAAGGGAACACCGGGGAGCTGTTTTTT.

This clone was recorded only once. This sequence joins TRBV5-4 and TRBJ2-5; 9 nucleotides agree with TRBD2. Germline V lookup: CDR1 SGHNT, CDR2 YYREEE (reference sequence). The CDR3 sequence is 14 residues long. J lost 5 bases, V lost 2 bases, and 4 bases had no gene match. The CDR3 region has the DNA TGTGCCAGCAGCTTTAGCGGGAGTTCTGAGACCCAGTACTTC. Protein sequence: CASSFSGSSETQYF.

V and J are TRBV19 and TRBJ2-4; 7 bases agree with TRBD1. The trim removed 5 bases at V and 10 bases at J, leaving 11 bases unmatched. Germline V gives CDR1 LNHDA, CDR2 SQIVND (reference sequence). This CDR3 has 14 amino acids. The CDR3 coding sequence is TGTGCCAGTAGTCTTAAGACAGGGAGTTATATTCAGTACTTC. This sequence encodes CASSLKTGSYIQYF.

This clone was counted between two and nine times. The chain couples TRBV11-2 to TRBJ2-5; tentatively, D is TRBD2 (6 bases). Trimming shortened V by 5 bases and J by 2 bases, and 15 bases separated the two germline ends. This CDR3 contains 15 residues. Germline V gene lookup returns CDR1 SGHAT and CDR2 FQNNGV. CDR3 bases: TGTGCCAGCAGCGCGACTAGATTTGGGCAAGAGACCCAGTACTTC. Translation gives CASSATRFGQETQYF.

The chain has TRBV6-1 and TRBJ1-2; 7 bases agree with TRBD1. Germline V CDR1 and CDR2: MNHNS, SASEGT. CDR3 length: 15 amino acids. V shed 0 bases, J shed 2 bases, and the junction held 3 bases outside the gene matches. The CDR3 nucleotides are TGTGCCAGCAGTGAAGCTAGGGGGCAGAACTATGGCTACACCTTC. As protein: CASSEARGQNYGYTF.

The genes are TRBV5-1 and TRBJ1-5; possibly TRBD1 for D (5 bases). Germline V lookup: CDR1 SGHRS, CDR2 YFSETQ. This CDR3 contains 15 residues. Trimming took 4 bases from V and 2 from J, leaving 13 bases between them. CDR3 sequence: CASSAVAGGNQPQHF. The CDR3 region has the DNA TGCGCCAGCAGCGCCGTGGCGGGGGGCAATCAGCCCCAGCATTTT.

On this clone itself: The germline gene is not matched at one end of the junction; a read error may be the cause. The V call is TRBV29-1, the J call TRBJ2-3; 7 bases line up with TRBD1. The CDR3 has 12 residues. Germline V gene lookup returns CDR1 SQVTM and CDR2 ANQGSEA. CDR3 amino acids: CSVEDLRQGWEF. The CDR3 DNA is TGCAGCGTTGAAGATCTTAGACAGGGTTGGGAATTT.

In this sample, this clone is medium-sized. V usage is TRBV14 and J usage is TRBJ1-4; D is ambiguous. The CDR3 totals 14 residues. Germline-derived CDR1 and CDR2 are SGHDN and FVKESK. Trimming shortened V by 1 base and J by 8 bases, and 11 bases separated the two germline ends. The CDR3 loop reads CASSQAVVGEKLFF. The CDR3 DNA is TGTGCCAGCAGCCAAGCCGTGGTTGGAGAAAAACTGTTTTTT.

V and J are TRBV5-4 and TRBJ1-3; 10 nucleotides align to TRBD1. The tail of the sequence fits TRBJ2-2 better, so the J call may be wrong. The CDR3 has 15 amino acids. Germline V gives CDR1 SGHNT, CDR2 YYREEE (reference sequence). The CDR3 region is CASSFGTGESGELFF. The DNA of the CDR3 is TGTGCCAGCAGCTTCGGGACAGGGGAGTCCGGGGAGCTGTTTTTT.

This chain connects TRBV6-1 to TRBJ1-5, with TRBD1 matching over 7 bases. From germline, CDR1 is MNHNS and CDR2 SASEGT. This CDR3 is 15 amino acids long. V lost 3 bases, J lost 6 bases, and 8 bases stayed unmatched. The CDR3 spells CASSERQGRSQPQHF. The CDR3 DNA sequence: TGTGCCAGCAGTGAGAGACAGGGTCGGAGTCAGCCCCAGCATTTT.

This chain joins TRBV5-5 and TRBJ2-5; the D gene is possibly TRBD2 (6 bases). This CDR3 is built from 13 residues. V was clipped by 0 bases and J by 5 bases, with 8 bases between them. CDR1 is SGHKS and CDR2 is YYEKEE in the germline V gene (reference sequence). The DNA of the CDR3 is TGTGCCAGCAGCTTGGGCGGGGAGGAGACCCAGTACTTC. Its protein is CASSLGGEETQYF.

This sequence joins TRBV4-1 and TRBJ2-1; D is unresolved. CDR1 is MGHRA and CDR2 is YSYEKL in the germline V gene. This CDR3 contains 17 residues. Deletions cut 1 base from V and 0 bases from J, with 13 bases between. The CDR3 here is CASSQGILVSSYNEQFF. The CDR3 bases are TGCGCCAGCAGCCAAGGGATCCTAGTGAGCTCCTACAATGAGCAGTTCTTC.

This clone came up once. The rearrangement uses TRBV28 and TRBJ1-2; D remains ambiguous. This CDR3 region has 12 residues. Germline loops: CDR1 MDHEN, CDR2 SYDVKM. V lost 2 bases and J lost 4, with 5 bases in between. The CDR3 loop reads CASSLQSYGYTF. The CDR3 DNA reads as TGTGCCAGCAGTTTACAGAGCTATGGCTACACCTTC.

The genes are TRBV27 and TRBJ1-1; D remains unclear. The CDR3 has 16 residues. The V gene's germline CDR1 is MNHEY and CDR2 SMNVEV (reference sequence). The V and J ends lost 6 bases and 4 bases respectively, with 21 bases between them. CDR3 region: CASRSRSEGSATEAFF. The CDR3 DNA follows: TGTGCCAGCAGGTCCCGGAGTGAAGGGAGCGCCACTGAAGCTTTCTTT.

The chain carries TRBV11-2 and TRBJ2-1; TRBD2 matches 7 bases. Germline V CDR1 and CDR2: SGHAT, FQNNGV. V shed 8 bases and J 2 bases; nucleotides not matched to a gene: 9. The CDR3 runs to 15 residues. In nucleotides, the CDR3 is TGTGCCAGCGGGCGGGAGAGATCCCCCTACAATGAGCAGTTCTTC. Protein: CASGRERSPYNEQFF. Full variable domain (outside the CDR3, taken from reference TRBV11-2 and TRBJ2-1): EAGVAQSPRYKIIEKRQSVAFWCNPISGHATLYWYQQILGQGPKLLIQFQNNGVVDDSQLPKDRFSAERLKGVDSTLKIQPAKLEDSAVYLCASGRERSPYNEQFFGPGTRLTVL.

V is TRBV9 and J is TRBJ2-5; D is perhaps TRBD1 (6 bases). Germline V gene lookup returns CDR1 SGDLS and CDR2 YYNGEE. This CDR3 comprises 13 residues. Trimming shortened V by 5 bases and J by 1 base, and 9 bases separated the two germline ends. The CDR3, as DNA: TGTGCCAGCAGGGGGACACTCCAAGAGACCCAGTACTTC. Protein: CASRGTLQETQYF.

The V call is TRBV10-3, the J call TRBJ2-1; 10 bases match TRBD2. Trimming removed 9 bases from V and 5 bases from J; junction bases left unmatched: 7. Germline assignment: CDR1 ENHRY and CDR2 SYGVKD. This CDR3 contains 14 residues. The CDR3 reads CAIKPSGGNNEQFF. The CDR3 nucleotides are TGTGCCATTAAACCTAGCGGGGGCAACAATGAGCAGTTCTTC.

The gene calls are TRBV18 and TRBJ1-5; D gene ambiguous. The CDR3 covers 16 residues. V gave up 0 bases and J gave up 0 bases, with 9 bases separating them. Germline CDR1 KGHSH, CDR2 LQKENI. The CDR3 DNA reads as TGTGCCAGCTCACCACCGGGCAGTTATAGCAATCAGCCCCAGCATTTT. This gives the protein CASSPPGSYSNQPQHF.